The TCR beta chain under discussion was sequenced for a study of brain metastases from non-small cell lung cancer (dated by TCRdb to about 2019). With regard to the full study: In non-small-cell lung cancer patients, the researchers characterized the immune microenvironment of brain metastases and primary tumors that had been resected as matched pairs. What the authors observed across the whole study: Paired brain metastases and primary tumors largely shared TCR repertoires, although T-cell densities in the metastases were sparse. T-cell infiltration was lower in brain metastases than in primary tumors (P < 0.001). Compared with the matched primary tumors, T-cell clones appeared to be expanded in around 64% of brain metastases.

A cohort of around 40 patients with surgically resected non-small-cell lung cancer, for whom both primary tumor and brain metastasis specimens were available, was included. Archival formalin-fixed, paraffin-embedded tissues were used as the tumor specimens. The method behind the library was the immunoSEQ multiplex PCR assay. T-cell receptor beta chain repertoire sequencing was carried out together with a 770-gene immune expression panel. TCRdb re-hosts the immuneACCESS table, in-frame sequences only. Its copies lack some clones; in the studies checked, an unresolved V gene accounts for under half of them, and the cause for the rest is not known. This sample holds about 16,000 clones; approximately 83% were observed only once. The ten largest clones add up to around 7.7% of the sample. The CDR1 and CDR2 encoded by the germline V gene are MNHEY and SVGEGT. Its CDR3 holds 12 amino acids, cysteine through phenylalanine. The entry retains the CDR3 DNA only, 36 bases that are in frame from base 1. Trimming takes 2 bases from V and 7 bases from J, and the germline ends sit 8 bases apart.

Notes on this clone: Its recognized antigen is unknown. Base-call qualities are not available, and no considerably larger clone is one nucleotide away.

The TCR comes from a donor at least 40 years old with non-small cell lung cancer. The sequencing sample was made of primary lung tumor tissue. The cell subset or site label here, explained by the study, means: primary lung tumor paired with brain metastasis. The rearranged chain carries TRBV6-2 or TRBV6-3 and TRBJ1-2; the D gene cannot be named for sure. The DNA sequence is as follows: TGTGCCAGCAGTTACATCCGGAGTGGCTACACCTTC. It codes for CASSYIRSGYTF.